This is a list of T cell receptor beta chains from one sample in a study of CXCR3-negative and CXCR3-positive naive CD8 T cells. TCRdb reanalyzed the 5' RACE reads, giving one entry per CDR3 protein sequence and no DNA. Seen in this sample are about 86,000 distinct CDR3 sequences; the ten most common clones hold less than 0.85%. The sample taken for sequencing was naive CXCR3+ CD8+ T cells from blood. These TCRs come from a human donor in good health. Some clones in this sample may be carry-over from other donors' samples. Both conserved end residues are part of each CDR3. Fields, in order: J gene, CDR3 length, V gene, CDR3 protein.

TRBJ1-2 | 14 | TRBV7-2 | CASSLDSRARGYTF
TRBJ1-1 | 14 | TRBV5-1 | CASSIGQGGTEAFF
TRBJ2-3 | 13 | TRBV9 | CASSRSHTDTQYF
TRBJ2-1 | 16 | TRBV10-1 | CASSEDGDRATNEQFF
TRBJ2-7 | 13 | TRBV20-1 | CSPRVRGTYEQYF
TRBJ1-2 | 14 | TRBV20-1 | CSARVRGSDYGYTF
TRBJ2-7 | 15 | TRBV20-1 | CSVRGSTSGIYEQYF
TRBJ1-2 | 13 | TRBV20-1 | CSARGGGGGGYTF
TRBJ2-1 | 16 | TRBV28 | CASNGLGLYSYNEQFF
TRBJ2-3 | 16 | TRBV28 | CASSPSGLNGADTQYF
TRBJ1-1 | 16 | TRBV14 | CASSQDRGPLNTEAFF
TRBJ2-7 | 16 | TRBV28 | CASSLRAPGYSYEQYF
TRBJ2-7 | 12 | TRBV28 | CASSLWGNEQYF
TRBJ2-3 | 14 | TRBV20-1 | CSANSGGLTDTQYF
TRBJ2-7 | 14 | TRBV12-3/TRBV12-4 | CASSLSSGPYEQYF
TRBJ1-3 | 16 | TRBV6-5 | CASSSSALSEIDTIYF
TRBJ2-1 | 17 | TRBV6-2/TRBV6-3 | CASTKGRGTSGKLEQFF
TRBJ2-1 | 17 | TRBV12-3/TRBV12-4 | CASSFVSRGQRGGKQFF
TRBJ2-7 | 15 | TRBV28 | CASSRTSGGAYEQYF
TRBJ2-5 | 14 | TRBV19 | CASSTQGIQETQYF
TRBJ1-6 | 13 | TRBV27 | CASSASEGSPLHF
TRBJ2-1 | 13 | TRBV28 | CASSLGTGSEQFF
TRBJ2-1 | 14 | TRBV29-1 | CSVATSGSYNEQFF
TRBJ2-7 | 14 | TRBV14 | CASSPGQGVYEQYF
TRBJ2-1 | 14 | TRBV19 | CASRPGQGFVEQFF
TRBJ1-1 | 15 | TRBV9 | CASSVAGQLNTEAFF
TRBJ2-1 | 13 | TRBV6-4 | CASSAETNNEQFF
TRBJ1-2 | 12 | TRBV15 | CATSQGIQGYTF
TRBJ1-2 | 15 | TRBV28 | CASSSTGFSNYGYTF
TRBJ2-7 | 11 | TRBV7-9 | CASSLAREQYF
TRBJ2-1 | 16 | TRBV12-5 | CASALLGGRDNNEQFF
TRBJ2-7 | 15 | TRBV9 | CASSAGGALSYEQYF
TRBJ2-1 | 14 | TRBV5-1 | CASKTRQGSDEQFF
TRBJ2-2 | 18 | TRBV12-3/TRBV12-4 | CASRGPGTSGGAAGELFF
TRBJ2-7 | 14 | TRBV13 | CASSPGQGAYEQYF
TRBJ2-5 | 15 | TRBV20-1 | CSARRERGLQETQYF
TRBJ2-1 | 14 | TRBV29-1 | CSVEGLAENNEQFF